The entry below describes one T cell receptor beta chain. No antigen is known for it. The record originates from a study of T cell responses to AZD1222 COVID-19 vaccine. Whole-study findings and limits: The study found vaccine-associated CD4 TCRs spanning spike, dominant at 160-218 and 743-854.

Pooled samples include second doses given at about 4 or 12 weeks. Data came from immunoSEQ multiplex PCR; TCRdb stores just in-frame clones and leaves some out. The repertoire consists of about 180,000 clones, with 80% to 90% occurring once and the leading ten covering 11%. Specimen: peripheral blood, collected 28 days after the second AZD1222 dose. The receptor was derived from an adult who received the AZD1222 COVID-19 vaccine.

The chain's CDR3 is CASSPDRVYNSPLHF. The CDR3 DNA reads as TGTGCCAGCTCCCCGGACAGAGTATATAATTCACCCCTCCACTTT. The rearrangement links TRBV18 to TRBJ1-6, with D possibly being TRBD1 (6 bases). Trimming took off 6 bases at V and 4 bases at J, with 13 bases between the two ends. Germline-derived CDR1 and CDR2 are KGHSH and LQKENI. The length of the CDR3 is 15 residues.